These T cell receptor beta chains were read from a single sample in a study of shared clonotypes between healthy human individuals. Data came from immunoSEQ multiplex PCR; TCRdb stores just in-frame clones and leaves some out. Here the sample spans hundreds of thousands of clones, 98% being singletons. The sample taken for sequencing was naive CD8+ T cells sorted from blood. These receptors all come from a man younger than 45 in good health. CDR3s leave out the opening cysteine and the closing phenylalanine or tryptophan. Each record gives: D gene, V gene, CDR3 protein. The D gene is left open where the match is weak.

D: NA; V: TRBV7-9; CDR3: ASSSLSTGITDTQY
D: TRBD2; V: TRBV5-4; CDR3: ASSFEDGTSQF
D: TRBD2; V: TRBV7-6; CDR3: ASSLAKASGGIRRGELF
D: NA; V: TRBV6-1; CDR3: ASSALTESYEQY
D: NA; V: TRBV29-1; CDR3: SGIGMSSYNEQF
D: TRBD2; V: TRBV11-1; CDR3: ASSPGGLAGGPSTDTQY
D: NA; V: TRBV11-2; CDR3: ASSWTARGYYEQY
D: NA; V: TRBV10-2; CDR3: ASSAGEQF
D: NA; V: TRBV9; CDR3: ASSSSGEEVDEQF
D: NA; V: TRBV6-1; CDR3: ASSGHTDTQY
D: TRBD1; V: TRBV5-4; CDR3: ASSPGQGGAYEQY
D: NA; V: TRBV7-9; CDR3: ASSPGESVWQY
D: TRBD2; V: TRBV11-2; CDR3: ASSYFSGGAYEQF
D: NA; V: TRBV13; CDR3: ASSWRGSFRDGELF
D: NA; V: TRBV7-9; CDR3: ASSLSNRAGEQY
D: TRBD1; V: TRBV27; CDR3: ASSLARTGSYEQY
D: NA; V: TRBV7-9; CDR3: ASSAEGPTAGGYT
D: TRBD2; V: TRBV25-1; CDR3: ASSDMTTSGAYNEQF
D: TRBD1; V: TRBV14; CDR3: ASSHPGQPTYEQY
D: NA; V: TRBV27; CDR3: ASSSYERGHTEAF
D: TRBD2; V: TRBV19; CDR3: ASSLLADYNEQF
D: NA; V: TRBV29-1; CDR3: SVGLVYRVNNEQF